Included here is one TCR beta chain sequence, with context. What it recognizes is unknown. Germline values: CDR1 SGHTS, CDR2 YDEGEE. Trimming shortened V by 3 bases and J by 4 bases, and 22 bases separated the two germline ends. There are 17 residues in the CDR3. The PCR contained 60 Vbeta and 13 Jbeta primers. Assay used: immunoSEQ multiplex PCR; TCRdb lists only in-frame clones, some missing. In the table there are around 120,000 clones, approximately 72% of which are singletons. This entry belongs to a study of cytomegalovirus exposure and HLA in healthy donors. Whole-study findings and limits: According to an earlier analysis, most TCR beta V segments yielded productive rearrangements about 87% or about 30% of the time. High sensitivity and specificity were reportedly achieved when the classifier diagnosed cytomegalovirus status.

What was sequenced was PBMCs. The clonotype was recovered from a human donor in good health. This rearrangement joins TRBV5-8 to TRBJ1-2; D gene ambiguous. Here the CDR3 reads CASSSGSQAAKPYGYTF. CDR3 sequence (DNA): TGTGCCAGCAGCTCTGGGTCCCAAGCAGCGAAACCCTATGGCTACACCTTC.